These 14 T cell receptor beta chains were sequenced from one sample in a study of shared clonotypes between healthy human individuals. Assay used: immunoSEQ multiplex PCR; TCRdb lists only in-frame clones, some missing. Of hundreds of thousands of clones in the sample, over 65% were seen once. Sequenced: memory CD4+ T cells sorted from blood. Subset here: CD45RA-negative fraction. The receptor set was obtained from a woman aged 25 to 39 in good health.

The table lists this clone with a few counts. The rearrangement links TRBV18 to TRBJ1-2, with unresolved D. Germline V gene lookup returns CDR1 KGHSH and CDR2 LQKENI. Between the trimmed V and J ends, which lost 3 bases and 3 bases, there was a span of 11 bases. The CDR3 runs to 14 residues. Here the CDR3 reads CASSPWIADYGYTF. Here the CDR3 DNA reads TGTGCCAGCTCACCTTGGATCGCAGACTATGGCTACACCTTC.

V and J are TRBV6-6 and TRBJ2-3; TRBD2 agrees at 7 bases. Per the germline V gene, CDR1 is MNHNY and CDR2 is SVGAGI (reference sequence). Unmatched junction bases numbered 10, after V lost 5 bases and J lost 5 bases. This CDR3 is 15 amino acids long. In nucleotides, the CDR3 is TGTGCCAGCAGTCAGCTCGGACTAGAATTAGATACGCAGTATTTT. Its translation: CASSQLGLELDTQYF.

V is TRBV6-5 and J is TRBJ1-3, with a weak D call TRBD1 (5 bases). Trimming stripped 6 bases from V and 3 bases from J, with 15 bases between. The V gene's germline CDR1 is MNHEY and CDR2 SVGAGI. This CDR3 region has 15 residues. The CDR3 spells CASSRRGADGNTIYF. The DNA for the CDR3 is TGTGCCAGCAGCCGCCGCGGGGCAGATGGAAACACCATATATTTT.

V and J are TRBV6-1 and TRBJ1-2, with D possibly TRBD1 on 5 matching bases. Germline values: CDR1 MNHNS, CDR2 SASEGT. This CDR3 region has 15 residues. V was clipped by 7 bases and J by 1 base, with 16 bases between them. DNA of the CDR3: TGTGCCAGCATCTTACAGGATAGCCGTAACTATGGCTACACCTTC. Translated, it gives CASILQDSRNYGYTF.

The CDR3 reads CASSLGASVTDTQYF. CDR3 bases: TGTGCCAGCAGCTTGGGGGCTAGCGTCACAGATACGCAGTATTTT. This chain links TRBV5-4 with TRBJ2-3; weak D call: TRBD2 (6 bases). The CDR3 contains 15 residues. The germline V gene encodes CDR1 SGHNT and CDR2 YYREEE (reference sequence). V was trimmed by 0 bases and J by 2 bases, leaving 10 bases between them.

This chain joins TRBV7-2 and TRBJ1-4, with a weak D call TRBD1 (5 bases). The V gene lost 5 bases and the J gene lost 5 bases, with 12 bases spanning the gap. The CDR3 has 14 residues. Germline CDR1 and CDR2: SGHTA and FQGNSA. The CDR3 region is CASSDTRENEKLFF. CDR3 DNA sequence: TGTGCCAGCAGCGACACCAGGGAAAATGAAAAACTGTTTTTT.

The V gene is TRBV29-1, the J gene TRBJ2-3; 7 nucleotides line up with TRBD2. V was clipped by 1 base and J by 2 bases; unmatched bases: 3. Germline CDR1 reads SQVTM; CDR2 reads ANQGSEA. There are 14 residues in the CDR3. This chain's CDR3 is CSVEGGSPTDTQYF. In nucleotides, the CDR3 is TGCAGCGTTGAAGGCGGGAGCCCCACAGATACGCAGTATTTT.

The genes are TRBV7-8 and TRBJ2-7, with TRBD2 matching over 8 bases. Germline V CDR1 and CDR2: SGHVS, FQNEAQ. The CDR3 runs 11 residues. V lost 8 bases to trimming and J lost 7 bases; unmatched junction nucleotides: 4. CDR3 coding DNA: TGTGCCAGCTCGAGCGGGAGTGAGCAGTACTTC. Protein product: CASSSGSEQYF.

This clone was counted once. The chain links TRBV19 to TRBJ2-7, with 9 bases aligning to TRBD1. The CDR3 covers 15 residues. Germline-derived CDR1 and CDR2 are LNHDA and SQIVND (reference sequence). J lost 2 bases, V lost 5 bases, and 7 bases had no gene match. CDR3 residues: CASSVRTGVPYEQYF. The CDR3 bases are TGTGCCAGTAGTGTTCGGACAGGGGTCCCCTACGAGCAGTACTTC.

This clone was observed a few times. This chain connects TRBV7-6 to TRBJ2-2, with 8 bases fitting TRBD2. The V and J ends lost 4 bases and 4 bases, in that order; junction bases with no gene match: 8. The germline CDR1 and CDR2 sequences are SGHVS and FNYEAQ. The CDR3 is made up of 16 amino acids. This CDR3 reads CASSSPTSGITGELFF. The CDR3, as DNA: TGTGCCAGCAGCTCCCCCACTAGCGGCATCACCGGGGAGCTGTTTTTT. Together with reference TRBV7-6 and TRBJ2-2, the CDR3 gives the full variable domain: GAGVSQSPRYKVTKRGQDVALRCDPISGHVSLYWYRQALGQGPEFLTYFNYEAQQDKSGLPNDRFSAERPEGSISTLTIQRTEQRDSAMYRCASSSPTSGITGELFFGEGSRLTVL.

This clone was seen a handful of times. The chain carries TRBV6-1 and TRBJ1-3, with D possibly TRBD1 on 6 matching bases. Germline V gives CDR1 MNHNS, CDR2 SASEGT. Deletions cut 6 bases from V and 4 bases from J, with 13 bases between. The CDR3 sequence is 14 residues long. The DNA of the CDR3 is TGTGCCAGCAGCCGGACAGAACAAGGAAACACCATATATTTT. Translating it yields CASSRTEQGNTIYF.

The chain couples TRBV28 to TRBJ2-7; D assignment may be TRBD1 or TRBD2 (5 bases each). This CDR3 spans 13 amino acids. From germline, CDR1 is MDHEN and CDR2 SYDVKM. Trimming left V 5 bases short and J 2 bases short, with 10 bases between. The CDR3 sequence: CASSGDGAYEQYF. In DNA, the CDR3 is TGTGCCAGCAGTGGGGACGGAGCCTACGAGCAGTACTTC.

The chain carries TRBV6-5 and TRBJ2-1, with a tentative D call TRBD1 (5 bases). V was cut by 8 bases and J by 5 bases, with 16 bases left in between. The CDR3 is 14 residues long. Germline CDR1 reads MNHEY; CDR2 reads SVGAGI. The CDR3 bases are TGTGCCAGCGGGGCACATAGGCTACACAATGAGCAGTTCTTC. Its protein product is CASGAHRLHNEQFF.

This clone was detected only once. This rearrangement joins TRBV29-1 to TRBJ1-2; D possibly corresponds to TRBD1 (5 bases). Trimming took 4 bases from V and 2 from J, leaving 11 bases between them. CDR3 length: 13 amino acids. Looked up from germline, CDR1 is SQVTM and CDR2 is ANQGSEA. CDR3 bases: TGCAGCGTTGCCCAGGGAGGAAACTATGGCTACACCTTC. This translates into CSVAQGGNYGYTF.